The clone carrying this TCR gamma chain was counted between two and nine times. This sample stems from a study of intestinal T cells in coeliac disease. LymphoTrack primers amplified TRG sequences from roughly 210 ng of biopsy DNA. TCRdb re-analyzed the multiplex PCR reads via CATT. The table lists more than 600 gamma-chain clones, around 53% of them singletons. Each case's genomic DNA was extracted from ten roughly 5.1-µm formalin-fixed paraffin-embedded scrolls. Per the germline V gene, CDR1 is VTNTFY and CDR2 is YDVSTARD (reference sequence). The CDR3 has 14 amino acids. Trimming took 8 bases from V and 4 from J; bases not matched to a gene: 10.

The J gene is TRGJP1, the V gene TRGV3. Sequences were obtained from a duodenal biopsy. The sequence derives from a human donor who served as a control with a normal duodenal biopsy, not a healthy volunteer. The CDR3 here is CATLGQYTGWFKIF. CDR3 DNA sequence: TGTGCCACCTTGGGACAGTACACTGGTTGGTTCAAGATATTT.